The 23 T cell receptor beta chains below were found in one sample sequenced in a study of blood T cell repertoires in COVID-19. The data were produced by immunoSEQ multiplex PCR, yet TCRdb's version contains in-frame clones alone and is incomplete. The sample lists roughly 500,000 clones, approximately 85% occurring once. The sequencing input was peripheral blood. The receptors come from a human donor in a cohort sampled during active COVID-19.

The chain combines TRBV20-1 with TRBJ2-5, with no clear D. Germline-derived CDR1 and CDR2 are DFQATT and SNEGSKA (reference sequence). This CDR3 has 11 amino acids. Trimming cost V 7 bases and J 2 bases, with 8 bases left between them. This chain's CDR3 is CSVVLQETQYF. Here the CDR3 DNA reads TGCAGTGTTGTCCTACAAGAGACCCAGTACTTC.

CDR3 region: CASSIDREYEQYF. The CDR3 DNA is TGTGCCAGTAGTATAGATCGGGAATACGAGCAGTACTTC. This sequence joins TRBV19 and TRBJ2-7, with a weak D call TRBD2 (5 bases). V was shortened by 0 bases and J by 4 bases, with 7 bases between the two germline ends. The CDR3 is 13 residues long. Germline V gives CDR1 LNHDA, CDR2 SQIVND (reference sequence).

J is TRBJ1-5 and V is TRBV19, with TRBD1 matching 9 bases. Germline V gives CDR1 LNHDA, CDR2 SQIVND (reference sequence). The CDR3 covers 13 residues. The V and J ends lost 1 base and 11 bases, in that order; junction bases with no gene match: 3. As DNA, the CDR3 is TGTGCCAGTAGTATAGTCGACAGGGGGTCCCAGCATTTT. It specifies CASSIVDRGSQHF.

The chain links TRBV6-6 to TRBJ2-3, with 10 nucleotides matching TRBD2. This CDR3 has 15 amino acids. The trim removed 2 bases at V and 7 bases at J, leaving 6 bases unmatched. CDR1 is MNHNY and CDR2 is SVGAGI in the germline V gene (reference sequence). CDR3 DNA: TGTGCCAGCAGTTACGAAGGACTAGCGGCACATACGCAGTATTTT. Amino acid sequence: CASSYEGLAAHTQYF.

The V gene is TRBV6-5, the J gene TRBJ2-3, with TRBD2 matching over 8 bases. There are 15 residues in the CDR3. Germline CDR1 and CDR2: MNHEY and SVGAGI. V was pared by 6 bases and J by 3 bases, with 8 bases of the junction left unmatched. CDR3 DNA sequence: TGTGCCAGCAGGATACCGGGACTAGGGACAGATACGCAGTATTTT. This encodes CASRIPGLGTDTQYF.

The rearrangement links TRBV29-1 to TRBJ2-1; D remains ambiguous. Germline V gene lookup returns CDR1 SQVTM and CDR2 ANQGSEA. V was shortened by 8 bases and J by 7 bases, with 9 bases between the two germline ends. The CDR3 runs 10 residues. CDR3 region: CSSYQNEQFF. The CDR3 DNA sequence: TGCAGCTCGTATCAGAATGAGCAGTTCTTC.

This clone showed up just once. The gene calls are TRBV28 and TRBJ2-7; no definite D call. V dropped 6 bases and J dropped 2 bases, with 5 bases sitting between them. Per germline, CDR1 MDHEN and CDR2 SYDVKM. The CDR3 length is 11 residues. CDR3 loop: CASSQTYEQYF. Written as DNA, the CDR3 is TGTGCCAGCAGCCAGACCTACGAGCAGTACTTC. The variable domain in full, completed from reference TRBV28 and TRBJ2-7, reads DVKVTQSSRYLVKRTGEKVFLECVQDMDHENMFWYRQDPGLGLRLIYFSYDVKMKEKGDIPEGYSVSREKKERFSLILESASTNQTSMYLCASSQTYEQYFGPGTRLTVT.

CDR3 nucleotides: TGTGCCAGCAGTAACAGGTCTCCAGTCGACGAGCAGTACTTC. Protein: CASSNRSPVDEQYF. This chain connects TRBV6-2 or TRBV6-3 to TRBJ2-7, with D tentatively TRBD1 (5 bases). V gave up 5 bases and J gave up 5 bases, with 16 bases separating them. Germline loops: CDR1 MNHEY, CDR2 SVGEGT. CDR3 size: 14 residues.

This clone was seen a single time. CDR3 nucleotide sequence: TGTGCCAGCAGTTCAACCGGGACAGGGTTCTACGAGCAGTACTTC. This gives the protein CASSSTGTGFYEQYF. The rearrangement links TRBV27 to TRBJ2-7, with 9 bases that match TRBD1. V shed 4 bases and J 3 bases; nucleotides not matched to a gene: 7. There are 15 residues in the CDR3. Germline CDR1 and CDR2: MNHEY and SMNVEV (reference sequence).

The CDR3 reads CASSLYMETQYF. DNA for the CDR3: TGTGCCAGCAGCTTGTATATGGAGACCCAGTACTTC. The chain recombines TRBV5-4 with TRBJ2-5; D gene uncertain. Germline V gives CDR1 SGHNT, CDR2 YYREEE (reference sequence). The CDR3 runs 12 residues. V was trimmed by 1 base and J by 5 bases, leaving 6 bases between them. Full variable domain (outside the CDR3, taken from reference TRBV5-4 and TRBJ2-5): ETGVTQSPTHLIKTRGQQVTLRCSSQSGHNTVSWYQQALGQGPQFIFQYYREEENGRGNFPPRFSGLQFPNYSSELNVNALELDDSALYLCASSLYMETQYFGPGTRLLVL.

The chain links TRBV6-1 to TRBJ1-1; 7 bases are shared with TRBD1. In germline, CDR1 is MNHNS, CDR2 SASEGT. Trimming at V came to 9 bases and at J to 4 bases, leaving 5 bases not matched to a gene. The CDR3 consists of 12 residues. The DNA of the CDR3 is TGTGCCAGTGGACAGGTGAGCACTGAAGCTTTCTTT. This codes for CASGQVSTEAFF.

The chain employs TRBV10-3 and TRBJ1-2; no clear D. The CDR3 is 13 residues long. Trimming pared 0 bases from V and 8 bases from J, leaving 10 bases between. Germline CDR1 and CDR2: ENHRY and SYGVKD. CDR3 sequence: CAISESRESGYTF. The CDR3 DNA reads TGTGCCATCAGTGAGTCGAGGGAATCCGGCTACACCTTC.

The gene calls are TRBV28 and TRBJ2-7; tentatively, D is TRBD1 (6 bases). This CDR3 comprises 16 residues. Germline-derived CDR1 and CDR2 are MDHEN and SYDVKM. The V and J ends lost 5 bases and 4 bases respectively, with 21 bases between them. CDR3 nucleotides: TGTGCCAGCAGTCTACCCACAAGGGACACAGATTACGAGCAGTACTTC. Its translation: CASSLPTRDTDYEQYF.

Here the CDR3 reads CASSRDYNEQFF. The CDR3 DNA reads TGTGCCAGCAGCCGCGACTACAATGAGCAGTTCTTC. J is TRBJ2-1 and V is TRBV5-4; no reliable D call. Trimming pared 4 bases from V and 3 bases from J, leaving 5 bases between. From germline, CDR1 is SGHNT and CDR2 YYREEE (reference sequence). CDR3 length: 12 amino acids.

This CDR3 reads CASSQGLGNTIYF. CDR3 DNA sequence: TGTGCCAGCAGCCAGGGACTTGGAAACACCATATATTTT. This chain uses TRBV7-3 with TRBJ1-3; D perhaps matches TRBD1 (5 bases). Per the germline V gene, CDR1 is SGHTA and CDR2 is FQGTGA. V lost 5 bases and J lost 3, with 8 bases in between. This CDR3 region has 13 residues.

The chain uses TRBV2 and TRBJ1-2, with 11 bases matching TRBD1. Germline trimming cut 6 bases from V and 5 bases from J; bases unmatched to any gene: 8. Germline values: CDR1 SNHLY, CDR2 FYNNEI. The CDR3 runs 15 residues. This CDR3 is CASSGRTGGAYGYTF. In DNA form, the CDR3 reads TGTGCCAGCAGCGGCCGGACAGGGGGCGCGTATGGCTACACCTTC.

The rearrangement joins TRBV6-2 or TRBV6-3 to TRBJ2-1, with 11 bases aligning to TRBD2. Germline V gene lookup returns CDR1 MNHEY and CDR2 SVGEGT. V was pared by 2 bases and J by 6 bases, with 9 bases of the junction left unmatched. The CDR3 is 17 amino acids. Here the CDR3 reads CASSYEASGRTSNEQFF. The CDR3 DNA follows: TGTGCCAGCAGTTACGAGGCTAGCGGGAGGACCTCCAATGAGCAGTTCTTC.

Comments on this clone: A much larger clonotype is one base distant, so this may be a read error. The rearrangement joins TRBV5-6 to TRBJ1-1, with no clear D. Germline lookup yields CDR1 SGHDT and CDR2 YYEEEE. Trimming pared 0 bases from V and 3 bases from J, leaving 6 bases between. This CDR3 spans 13 amino acids. The CDR3: CASSLDRDTEAFF. As DNA, the CDR3 is TGTGCCAGCAGCTTGGACAGAGACACTGAAGCTTTCTTT.

This clone was seen only once. This chain connects TRBV7-9 to TRBJ1-5; weak D call: TRBD1 (6 bases). Germline V gene lookup returns CDR1 SEHNR and CDR2 FQNEAQ (reference sequence). The V and J ends lost 3 bases and 2 bases respectively, with 11 bases between them. The CDR3 is 15 residues long. CDR3 protein: CASSFQAGGNQPQHF. CDR3 DNA sequence: TGTGCCAGCAGCTTCCAGGCAGGGGGCAATCAGCCCCAGCATTTT.

This sequence joins TRBV4-3 and TRBJ2-1; 8 bases line up with TRBD2. The CDR3 is made up of 14 amino acids. The V segment lost 3 bases and the J segment 7 bases; nucleotides outside the gene matches: 5. Germline V gives CDR1 LGHNA, CDR2 YSLEER. The CDR3 coding sequence is TGCGCCAGCAGCCAGAAGCGGGAGTGGAATGAGCAGTTCTTC. Translation gives CASSQKREWNEQFF.

The chain employs TRBV7-9 and TRBJ1-6, with D possibly matching TRBD1 (5 bases). The CDR3 sequence is 13 residues long. The germline V gene encodes CDR1 SEHNR and CDR2 FQNEAQ (reference sequence). The ends were cut back, 7 bases at V and 9 bases at J, with 13 bases in the middle. The CDR3 DNA is TGTGCCAGCACCGCAGGGTCCGGTTCACCCCTCCACTTT. It translates to CASTAGSGSPLHF.

V and J are TRBV9 and TRBJ2-1; a weak D match, TRBD1 (6 bases). Deletions cut 3 bases from V and 12 bases from J, with 13 bases between. The CDR3 runs to 12 residues. Germline CDR1 SGDLS, CDR2 YYNGEE. Here the CDR3 reads CASSGRGRGQFF. CDR3 DNA: TGTGCCAGCAGCGGTAGGGGGAGAGGGCAGTTCTTC.

The chain links TRBV30 to TRBJ1-4, with 9 bases fitting TRBD1. V gave up 1 base and J gave up 4 bases; unmatched junction bases: 4. The CDR3 runs 15 residues. CDR1 is GTSNPN, CDR2 SVGIG, per germline (reference sequence). The CDR3: CAWSEDRGINEKLFF. The CDR3 DNA follows: TGTGCCTGGAGTGAAGACAGGGGGATTAATGAAAAACTGTTTTTT. The full variable domain, with the rest looked up from reference TRBV30 and TRBJ1-4, is SQTIHQWPATLVQPVGSPLSLECTVEGTSNPNLYWYRQAAGRGLQLLFYSVGIGQISSEVPQNLSASRPQDRQFILSSKKLLLSDSGFYLCAWSEDRGINEKLFFGSGTQLSVL.